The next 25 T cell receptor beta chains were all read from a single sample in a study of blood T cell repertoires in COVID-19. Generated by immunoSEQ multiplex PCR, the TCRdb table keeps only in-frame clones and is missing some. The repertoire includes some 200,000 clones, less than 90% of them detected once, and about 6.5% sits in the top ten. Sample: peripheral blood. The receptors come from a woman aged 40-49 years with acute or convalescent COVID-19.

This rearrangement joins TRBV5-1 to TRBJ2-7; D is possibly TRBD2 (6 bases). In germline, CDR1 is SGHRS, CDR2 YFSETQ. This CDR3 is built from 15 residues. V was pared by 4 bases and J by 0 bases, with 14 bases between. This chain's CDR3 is CASSPVAGTSYEQYF. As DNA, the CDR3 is TGCGCCAGCAGCCCAGTGGCGGGGACCTCCTACGAGCAGTACTTC.

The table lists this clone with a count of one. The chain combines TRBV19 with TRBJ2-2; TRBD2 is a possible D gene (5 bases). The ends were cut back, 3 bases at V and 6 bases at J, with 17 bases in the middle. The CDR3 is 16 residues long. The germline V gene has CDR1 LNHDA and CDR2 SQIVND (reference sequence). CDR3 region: CASSMRITSSAGELFF. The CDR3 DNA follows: TGTGCCAGTAGTATGAGGATCACTAGTTCGGCCGGGGAGCTGTTTTTT.

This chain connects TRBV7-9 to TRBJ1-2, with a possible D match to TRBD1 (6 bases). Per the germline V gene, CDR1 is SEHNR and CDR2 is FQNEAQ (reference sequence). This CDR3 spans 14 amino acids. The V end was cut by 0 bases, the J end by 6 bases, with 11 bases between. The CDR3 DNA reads TGTGCCAGCAGCTTAGCAGGGGGAATTGATGGCTACACCTTC. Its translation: CASSLAGGIDGYTF.

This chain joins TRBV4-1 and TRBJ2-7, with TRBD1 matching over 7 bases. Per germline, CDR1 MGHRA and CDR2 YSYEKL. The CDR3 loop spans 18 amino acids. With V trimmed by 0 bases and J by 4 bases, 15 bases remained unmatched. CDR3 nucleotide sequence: TGCGCCAGCAGCCAAGATCCGGACAGTTCGAGGGGGCAATACGAGCAGTACTTC. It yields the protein CASSQDPDSSRGQYEQYF.

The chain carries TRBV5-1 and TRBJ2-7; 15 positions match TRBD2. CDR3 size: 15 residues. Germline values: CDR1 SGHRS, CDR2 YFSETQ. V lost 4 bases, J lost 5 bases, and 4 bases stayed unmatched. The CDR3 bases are TGCGCCAGCAGCCTGGGACTAGCGGGGGGTAACGAGCAGTACTTC. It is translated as CASSLGLAGGNEQYF. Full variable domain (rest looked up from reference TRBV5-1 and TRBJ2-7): KAGVTQTPRYLIKTRGQQVTLSCSPISGHRSVSWYQQTPGQGLQFLFEYFSETQRNKGNFPGRFSGRQFSNSRSEMNVSTLELGDSALYLCASSLGLAGGNEQYFGPGTRLTVT.

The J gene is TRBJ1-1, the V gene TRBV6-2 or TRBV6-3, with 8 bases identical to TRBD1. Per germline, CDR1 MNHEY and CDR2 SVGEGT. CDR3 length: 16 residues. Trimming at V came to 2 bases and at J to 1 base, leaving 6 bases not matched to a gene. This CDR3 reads CASSYIRGRSNTEAFF. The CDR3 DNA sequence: TGTGCCAGCAGTTACATCAGGGGGCGGTCGAACACTGAAGCTTTCTTT.

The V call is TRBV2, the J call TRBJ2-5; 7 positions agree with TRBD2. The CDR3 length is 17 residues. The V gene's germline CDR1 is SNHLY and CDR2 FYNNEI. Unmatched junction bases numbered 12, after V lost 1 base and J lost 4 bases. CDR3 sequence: CASSEDVGGIGVETQYF. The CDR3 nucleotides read TGTGCCAGCAGTGAAGATGTGGGAGGGATAGGGGTAGAGACCCAGTACTTC.

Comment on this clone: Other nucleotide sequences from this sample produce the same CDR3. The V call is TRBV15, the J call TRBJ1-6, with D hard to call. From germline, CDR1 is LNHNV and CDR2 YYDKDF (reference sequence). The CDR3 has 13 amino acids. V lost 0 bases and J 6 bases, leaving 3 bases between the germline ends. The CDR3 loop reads CATSRDSNSPLHF. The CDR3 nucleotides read TGTGCCACCAGCAGAGATAGTAATTCACCCCTCCACTTT.

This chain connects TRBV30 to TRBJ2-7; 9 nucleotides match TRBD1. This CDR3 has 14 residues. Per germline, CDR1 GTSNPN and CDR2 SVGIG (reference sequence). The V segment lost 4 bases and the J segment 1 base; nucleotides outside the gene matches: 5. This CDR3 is CAWKRTGVSYEQYF. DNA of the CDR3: TGTGCCTGGAAAAGGACAGGGGTTTCCTACGAGCAGTACTTC. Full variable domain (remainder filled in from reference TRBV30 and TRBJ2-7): SQTIHQWPATLVQPVGSPLSLECTVEGTSNPNLYWYRQAAGRGLQLLFYSVGIGQISSEVPQNLSASRPQDRQFILSSKKLLLSDSGFYLCAWKRTGVSYEQYFGPGTRLTVT.

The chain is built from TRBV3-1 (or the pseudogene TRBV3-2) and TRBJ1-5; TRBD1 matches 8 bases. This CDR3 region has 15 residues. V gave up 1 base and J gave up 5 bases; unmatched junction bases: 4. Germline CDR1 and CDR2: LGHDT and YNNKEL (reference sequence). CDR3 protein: CASSQGRTGYQPQHF. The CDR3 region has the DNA TGTGCCAGCAGCCAAGGCCGGACAGGGTATCAGCCCCAGCATTTT.

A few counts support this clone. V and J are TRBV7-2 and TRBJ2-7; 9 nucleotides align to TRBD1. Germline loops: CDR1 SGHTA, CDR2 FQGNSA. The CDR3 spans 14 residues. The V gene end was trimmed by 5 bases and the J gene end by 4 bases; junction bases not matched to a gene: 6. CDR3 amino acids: CASSRTGTGYEQYF. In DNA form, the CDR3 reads TGTGCCAGCAGCCGGACCGGGACAGGGTACGAGCAGTACTTC.

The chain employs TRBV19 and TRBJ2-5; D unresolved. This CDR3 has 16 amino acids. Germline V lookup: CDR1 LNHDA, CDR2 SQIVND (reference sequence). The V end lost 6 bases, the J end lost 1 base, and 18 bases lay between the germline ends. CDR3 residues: CASRARPFPTQETQYF. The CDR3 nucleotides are TGTGCCAGTAGAGCGAGACCCTTCCCTACCCAAGAGACCCAGTACTTC.

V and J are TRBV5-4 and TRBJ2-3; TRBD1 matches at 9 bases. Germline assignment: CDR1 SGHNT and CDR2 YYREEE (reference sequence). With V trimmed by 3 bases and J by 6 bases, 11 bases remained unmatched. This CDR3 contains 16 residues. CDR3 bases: TGTGCCAGCAGCTGGGGGGACAGGGACCCCGCTGATACGCAGTATTTT. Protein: CASSWGDRDPADTQYF. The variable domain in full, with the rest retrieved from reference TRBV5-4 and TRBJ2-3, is ETGVTQSPTHLIKTRGQQVTLRCSSQSGHNTVSWYQQALGQGPQFIFQYYREEENGRGNFPPRFSGLQFPNYSSELNVNALELDDSALYLCASSWGDRDPADTQYFGPGTRLTVL.

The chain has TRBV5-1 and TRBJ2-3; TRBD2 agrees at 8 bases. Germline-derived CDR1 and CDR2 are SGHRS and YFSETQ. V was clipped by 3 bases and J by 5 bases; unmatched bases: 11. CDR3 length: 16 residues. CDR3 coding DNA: TGCGCCAGCAGCTCAGTCGGAGCGGGAGTTCAAGATACGCAGTATTTT. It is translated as CASSSVGAGVQDTQYF.

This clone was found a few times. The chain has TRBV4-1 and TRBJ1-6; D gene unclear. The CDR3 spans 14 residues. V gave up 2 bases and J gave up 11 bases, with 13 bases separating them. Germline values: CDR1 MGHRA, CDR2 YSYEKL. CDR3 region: CASSQSDPGAPLHF. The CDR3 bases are TGCGCCAGCAGCCAATCCGATCCCGGGGCACCCCTCCACTTT.

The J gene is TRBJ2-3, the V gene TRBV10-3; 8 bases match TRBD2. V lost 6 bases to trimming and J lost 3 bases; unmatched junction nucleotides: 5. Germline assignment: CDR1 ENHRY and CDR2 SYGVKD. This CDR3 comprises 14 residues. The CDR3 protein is CAIRASSGTDTQYF. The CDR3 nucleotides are TGTGCCATCAGAGCGTCTAGCGGGACAGATACGCAGTATTTT.

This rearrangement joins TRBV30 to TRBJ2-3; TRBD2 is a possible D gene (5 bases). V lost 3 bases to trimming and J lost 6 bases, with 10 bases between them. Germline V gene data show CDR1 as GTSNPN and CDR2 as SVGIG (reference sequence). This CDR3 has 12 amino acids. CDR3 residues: CAWRGWTDTQYF. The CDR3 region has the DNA TGTGCCTGGAGAGGATGGACTGATACGCAGTATTTT. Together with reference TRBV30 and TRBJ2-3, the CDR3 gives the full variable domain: SQTIHQWPATLVQPVGSPLSLECTVEGTSNPNLYWYRQAAGRGLQLLFYSVGIGQISSEVPQNLSASRPQDRQFILSSKKLLLSDSGFYLCAWRGWTDTQYFGPGTRLTVL.

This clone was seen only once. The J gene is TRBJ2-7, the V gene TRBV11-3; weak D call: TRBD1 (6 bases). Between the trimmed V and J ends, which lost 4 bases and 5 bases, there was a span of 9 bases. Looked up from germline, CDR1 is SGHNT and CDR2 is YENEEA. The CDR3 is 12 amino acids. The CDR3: CASSSQGNEQYF. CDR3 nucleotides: TGTGCCAGCAGCTCACAGGGAAACGAGCAGTACTTC.

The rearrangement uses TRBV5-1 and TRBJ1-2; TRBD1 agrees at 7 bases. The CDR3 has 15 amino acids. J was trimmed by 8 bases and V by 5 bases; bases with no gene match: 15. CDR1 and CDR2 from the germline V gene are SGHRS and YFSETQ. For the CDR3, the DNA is TGCGCCAGCAGTCCCGGGAGGGGACAGCAGAGAGGCTACACCTTC. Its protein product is CASSPGRGQQRGYTF.

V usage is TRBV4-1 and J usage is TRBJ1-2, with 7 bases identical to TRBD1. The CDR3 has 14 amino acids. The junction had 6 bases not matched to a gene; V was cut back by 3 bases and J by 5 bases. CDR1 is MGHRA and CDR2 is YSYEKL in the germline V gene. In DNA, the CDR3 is TGCGCCAGCAGCCAGCCCGGGACAGCTTATGGCTACACCTTC. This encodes CASSQPGTAYGYTF.

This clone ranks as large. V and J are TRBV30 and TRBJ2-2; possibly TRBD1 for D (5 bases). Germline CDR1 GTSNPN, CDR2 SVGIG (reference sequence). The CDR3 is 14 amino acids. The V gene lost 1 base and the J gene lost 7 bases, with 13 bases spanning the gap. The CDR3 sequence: CAWSEGPEYGELFF. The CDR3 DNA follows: TGTGCCTGGAGTGAGGGGCCTGAGTACGGGGAGCTGTTTTTT. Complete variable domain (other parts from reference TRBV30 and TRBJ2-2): SQTIHQWPATLVQPVGSPLSLECTVEGTSNPNLYWYRQAAGRGLQLLFYSVGIGQISSEVPQNLSASRPQDRQFILSSKKLLLSDSGFYLCAWSEGPEYGELFFGEGSRLTVL.

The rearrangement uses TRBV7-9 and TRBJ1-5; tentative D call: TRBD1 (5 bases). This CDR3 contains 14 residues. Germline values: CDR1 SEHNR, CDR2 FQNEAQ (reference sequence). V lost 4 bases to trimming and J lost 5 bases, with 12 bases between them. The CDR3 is CASSSQGGDQPQHF. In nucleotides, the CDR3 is TGTGCCAGCAGCTCCCAGGGAGGTGATCAGCCCCAGCATTTT.

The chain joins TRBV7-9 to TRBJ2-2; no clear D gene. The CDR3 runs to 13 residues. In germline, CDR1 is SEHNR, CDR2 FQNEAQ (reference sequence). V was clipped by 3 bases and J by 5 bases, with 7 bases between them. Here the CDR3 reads CASSFTQTGELFF. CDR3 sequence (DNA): TGTGCCAGCAGCTTTACACAGACCGGGGAGCTGTTTTTT.

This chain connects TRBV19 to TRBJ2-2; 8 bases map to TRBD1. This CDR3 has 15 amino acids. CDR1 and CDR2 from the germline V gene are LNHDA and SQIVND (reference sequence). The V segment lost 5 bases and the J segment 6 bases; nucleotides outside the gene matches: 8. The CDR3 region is CASSPGQGNAGELFF. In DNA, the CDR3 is TGTGCCAGTAGTCCCGGACAGGGCAACGCCGGGGAGCTGTTTTTT.

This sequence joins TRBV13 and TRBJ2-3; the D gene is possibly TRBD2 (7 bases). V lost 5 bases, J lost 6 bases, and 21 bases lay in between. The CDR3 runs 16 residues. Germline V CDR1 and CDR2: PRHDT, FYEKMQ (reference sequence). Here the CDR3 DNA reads TGTGCCAGCAGCATTCTAGGGGGGGGGCCTGGCGATACGCAGTATTTT. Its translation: CASSILGGGPGDTQYF.